Below, 21 T cell receptor beta chains from the same sample are listed, as sequenced in a study of blood T cell repertoires in COVID-19. Generated by immunoSEQ multiplex PCR, the TCRdb table keeps only in-frame clones and is missing some. Among about 300,000 clones listed, roughly 86% were seen once. The sample comprised peripheral blood. The receptors originated from a woman aged 30 to 39 with COVID-19, enrolled during active disease.

The chain has TRBV29-1 and TRBJ2-1, with D possibly matching TRBD1 (6 bases). The CDR3 consists of 16 residues. Germline V CDR1 and CDR2: SQVTM, ANQGSEA. Trimming stripped 5 bases from V and 1 base from J, with 18 bases between. The CDR3: CSVLKQGEVSYNEQFF. The DNA of the CDR3 is TGCAGCGTTCTTAAACAGGGAGAGGTATCCTACAATGAGCAGTTCTTC.

V is TRBV7-2 and J is TRBJ1-1; TRBD1 matches 8 bases. This CDR3 is built from 14 residues. The germline V gene encodes CDR1 SGHTA and CDR2 FQGNSA. Trimming removed 5 bases from V and 7 bases from J; junction bases left unmatched: 9. This chain's CDR3 is CASSPRGTGNEAFF. The CDR3 DNA sequence: TGTGCCAGCAGCCCCAGGGGGACAGGAAATGAAGCTTTCTTT.

V usage is TRBV4-1 and J usage is TRBJ2-1; 9 nucleotides line up with TRBD1. Per germline, CDR1 MGHRA and CDR2 YSYEKL. This CDR3 is built from 15 residues. Unmatched junction bases numbered 7, after V lost 2 bases and J lost 8 bases. The CDR3 DNA sequence: TGCGCCAGCAGCCAACCGGGACAGGGAAGGGATGAGCAGTTCTTC. Translated: CASSQPGQGRDEQFF.

This clone was observed many times. The V gene is TRBV5-6, the J gene TRBJ2-1; D is unresolved. The CDR3 has 15 amino acids. V was shortened by 0 bases and J by 0 bases, with 7 bases between the two germline ends. The V gene's germline CDR1 is SGHDT and CDR2 YYEEEE. CDR3 DNA sequence: TGTGCCAGCAGCTTGGATCTCAGCTCCTACAATGAGCAGTTCTTC. As protein: CASSLDLSSYNEQFF. Variable domain in full (rest from reference TRBV5-6 and TRBJ2-1): DAGVTQSPTHLIKTRGQQVTLRCSPKSGHDTVSWYQQALGQGPQFIFQYYEEEERQRGNFPDRFSGHQFPNYSSELNVNALLLGDSALYLCASSLDLSSYNEQFFGPGTRLTVL.

V gene TRBV4-1 combines with J gene TRBJ1-1; 8 bases agree with TRBD1. Trimming at V came to 3 bases and at J to 6 bases, leaving 6 bases not matched to a gene. The germline V gene encodes CDR1 MGHRA and CDR2 YSYEKL. The CDR3 has 14 amino acids. CDR3 loop: CASSHSQGASEAFF. CDR3 coding DNA: TGCGCCAGCAGCCATTCGCAGGGGGCCTCTGAAGCTTTCTTT.

The chain is built from TRBV7-2 and TRBJ1-1, with a weak D call TRBD1 (6 bases). The ends were cut back, 6 bases at V and 5 bases at J, with 13 bases in the middle. Germline V gives CDR1 SGHTA, CDR2 FQGNSA. The CDR3 spans 13 residues. CDR3 bases: TGTGCCAGCAGTGAAGGGGGACGAACTGAAGCTTTCTTT. It encodes CASSEGGRTEAFF.

The gene calls are TRBV12-3 or TRBV12-4 and TRBJ1-6; D not resolved. V shed 5 bases and J shed 9 bases, with 8 bases lying between them. This CDR3 spans 12 amino acids. DNA of the CDR3: TGTGCCAGCAGTGCTGTCGGTTCACCCCTCCACTTT. Its translation: CASSAVGSPLHF.

The chain has TRBV3-1 (or the pseudogene TRBV3-2) and TRBJ2-1; 14 nucleotides agree with TRBD2. Trimming took 4 bases from V and 4 from J; bases not matched to a gene: 12. The germline V gene has CDR1 LGHDT and CDR2 YNNKEL (reference sequence). The CDR3 runs to 19 residues. This CDR3 is CASSPKGLAGALRYNEQFF. The DNA for the CDR3 is TGTGCCAGCAGCCCCAAGGGACTAGCGGGGGCCCTCCGGTACAATGAGCAGTTCTTC.

The chain links TRBV19 to TRBJ1-3, with D unresolved. The CDR3 covers 15 residues. The V gene lost 2 bases and the J gene lost 0 bases, with 8 bases spanning the gap. Germline CDR1 reads LNHDA; CDR2 reads SQIVND (reference sequence). As DNA, the CDR3 is TGTGCCAGTAGTATAACGGGATTCTCTGGAAACACCATATATTTT. Amino acids: CASSITGFSGNTIYF.

V and J are TRBV6-2 or TRBV6-3 and TRBJ2-3; D might be TRBD2 (6 bases). Trimming removed 2 bases at V and 5 bases at J, with 11 bases between. The CDR3 extends over 14 amino acids. Germline CDR1 reads MNHEY; CDR2 reads SVGEGT. The CDR3 DNA reads TGTGCCAGCAGTTACGTGGGAGGAGGAGATACGCAGTATTTT. It translates to CASSYVGGGDTQYF.

The V and J genes are TRBV11-2 and TRBJ2-5; TRBD2 matches at 14 bases. There are 18 residues in the CDR3. The V segment lost 5 bases and the J segment 2 bases; nucleotides outside the gene matches: 10. In germline, CDR1 is SGHAT, CDR2 FQNNGV. CDR3 sequence (DNA): TGTGCCAGCAGCCCCCGACTAGCGGGGGGGCTGAGGCAAGAGACCCAGTACTTC. Protein: CASSPRLAGGLRQETQYF.

The CDR3: CASSSRYGYTF. The CDR3 DNA reads TGTGCCAGCAGTTCTCGGTATGGCTACACCTTC. The rearrangement uses TRBV6-5 and TRBJ1-2; D not resolved. The V end lost 4 bases, the J end lost 5 bases, and 5 bases lay between the germline ends. CDR1 is MNHEY, CDR2 SVGAGI, per germline. CDR3 length equals 11 residues.

The rearrangement joins TRBV27 to TRBJ2-7; no definite D call. The CDR3 is 14 residues long. Germline V gives CDR1 MNHEY, CDR2 SMNVEV (reference sequence). Trimming took off 6 bases at V and 7 bases at J, with 19 bases between the two ends. In DNA form, the CDR3 reads TGTGCCAGCAGCGACACACTCCCAACGGAAGAGCAGTACTTC. This encodes CASSDTLPTEEQYF.

There are a few counts of this clone. V usage is TRBV9 and J usage is TRBJ1-2; 7 positions match TRBD1. Germline CDR1 reads SGDLS; CDR2 reads YYNGEE. J lost 4 bases, V lost 0 bases, and 9 bases had no gene match. This CDR3 has 16 residues. The DNA of the CDR3 is TGTGCCAGCAGCGTAGCCCTGACAGGGTCCTTCTATGGCTACACCTTC. Its translation: CASSVALTGSFYGYTF. The complete variable domain, with remaining parts taken from reference TRBV9 and TRBJ1-2, reads DSGVTQTPKHLITATGQRVTLRCSPRSGDLSVYWYQQSLDQGLQFLIQYYNGEERAKGNILERFSAQQFPDLHSELNLSSLELGDSALYFCASSVALTGSFYGYTFGSGTRLTVV.

Only a few counts were recorded for this clone. The gene calls are TRBV4-1 and TRBJ1-5; D possibly corresponds to TRBD1 (5 bases). Germline V CDR1 and CDR2: MGHRA, YSYEKL. The length of the CDR3 is 13 residues. V dropped 1 base and J dropped 7 bases, with 8 bases sitting between them. CDR3 amino acids: CASSQAGEQPQHF. The CDR3, as DNA: TGCGCCAGCAGCCAAGCGGGGGAGCAGCCCCAGCATTTT.

This chain joins TRBV5-1 and TRBJ2-7; D is ambiguous. There are 14 residues in the CDR3. Deletions cut 0 bases from V and 0 bases from J, with 7 bases between. Germline V CDR1 and CDR2: SGHRS, YFSETQ. DNA of the CDR3: TGCGCCAGCAGCTTGGTTGTCTCCTCCTACGAGCAGTACGTC. Translated: CASSLVVSSYEQYV.

V usage is TRBV5-1 and J usage is TRBJ1-2; tentative D call: TRBD1 (5 bases). This CDR3 contains 14 residues. CDR1 is SGHRS and CDR2 is YFSETQ in the germline V gene. V lost 0 bases and J 8 bases, leaving 14 bases between the germline ends. CDR3 protein: CASSLGAGTLGYTF. For the CDR3, the DNA is TGCGCCAGCAGCTTGGGGGCCGGGACTTTGGGCTACACCTTC.

This clone was picked up one time. The genes are TRBV4-3 and TRBJ1-4; the D gene is possibly TRBD1 (5 bases). V was pared by 0 bases and J by 4 bases, with 15 bases between. The CDR3 totals 17 residues. Germline CDR1 LGHNA, CDR2 YSLEER. CDR3 DNA: TGCGCCAGCAGCCAAGATCGAGTGGGACTGCGTAATGAAAAACTGTTTTTT. It is translated as CASSQDRVGLRNEKLFF.

The chain links TRBV5-4 to TRBJ1-1, with 9 bases lining up with TRBD1. The V gene end was trimmed by 5 bases and the J gene end by 4 bases; junction bases not matched to a gene: 6. This CDR3 region has 14 residues. Germline V gives CDR1 SGHNT, CDR2 YYREEE (reference sequence). The CDR3, as DNA: TGTGCCAGCAGGTCTGGGGACAGGGTCACTGAAGCTTTCTTT. It is translated as CASRSGDRVTEAFF.

This clone was found once. CDR3 in amino acids: CASAVQGTVSPLHF. The CDR3 DNA reads TGTGCCAGCGCCGTACAGGGGACGGTTTCACCCCTCCACTTT. The chain joins TRBV6-5 to TRBJ1-6; 7 bases fit TRBD1. Germline V gene data show CDR1 as MNHEY and CDR2 as SVGAGI. The CDR3 length is 14 residues. V lost 8 bases and J lost 9; bases outside the gene matches: 10.

This chain uses TRBV7-8 with TRBJ2-3; 13 bases map to TRBD2. V was clipped by 4 bases and J by 6 bases; unmatched bases: 7. The germline gives CDR1 SGHVS, CDR2 FQNEAQ. This CDR3 is 16 amino acids long. CDR3 nucleotide sequence: TGTGCCAGCAGCTCCGCCCTGACTAGCGGGGGGGATACGCAGTATTTT. Its translation is CASSSALTSGGDTQYF.